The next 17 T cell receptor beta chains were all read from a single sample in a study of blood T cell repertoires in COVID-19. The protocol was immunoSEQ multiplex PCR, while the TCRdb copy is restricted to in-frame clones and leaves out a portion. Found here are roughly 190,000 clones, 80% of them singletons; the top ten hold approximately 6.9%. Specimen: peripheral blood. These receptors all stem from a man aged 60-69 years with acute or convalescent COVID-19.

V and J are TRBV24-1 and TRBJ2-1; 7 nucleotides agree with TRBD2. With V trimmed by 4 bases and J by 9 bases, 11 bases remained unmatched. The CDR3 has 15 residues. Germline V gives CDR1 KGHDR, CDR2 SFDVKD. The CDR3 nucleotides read TGTGCCACCAGTGACCGCGGGGGAGGTTTGGGTGAGCAGTTCTTC. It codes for CATSDRGGGLGEQFF.

The CDR3 sequence is CASARGPYEQYF. CDR3 nucleotides: TGTGCCAGCGCCCGCGGTCCCTACGAGCAGTACTTC. The chain combines TRBV25-1 with TRBJ2-7; D is uncertain. The CDR3 has 12 residues. The ends were cut back, 8 bases at V and 2 bases at J, with 10 bases in the middle. Per the germline V gene, CDR1 is MGHDK and CDR2 is SYGVNS.

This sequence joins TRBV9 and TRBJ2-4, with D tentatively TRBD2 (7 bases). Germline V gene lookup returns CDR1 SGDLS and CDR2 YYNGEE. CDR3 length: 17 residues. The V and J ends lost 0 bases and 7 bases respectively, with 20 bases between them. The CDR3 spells CASSVGDLRRGRNIQYF. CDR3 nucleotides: TGTGCCAGCAGCGTAGGTGACCTGAGGCGGGGGCGGAACATTCAGTACTTC.

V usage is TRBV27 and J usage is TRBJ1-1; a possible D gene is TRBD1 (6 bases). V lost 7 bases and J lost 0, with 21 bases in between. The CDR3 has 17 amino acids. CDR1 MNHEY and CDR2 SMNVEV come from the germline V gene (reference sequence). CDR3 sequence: CASTQWGGGGVNTEAFF. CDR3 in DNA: TGTGCCAGCACCCAATGGGGCGGGGGCGGGGTGAACACTGAAGCTTTCTTT.

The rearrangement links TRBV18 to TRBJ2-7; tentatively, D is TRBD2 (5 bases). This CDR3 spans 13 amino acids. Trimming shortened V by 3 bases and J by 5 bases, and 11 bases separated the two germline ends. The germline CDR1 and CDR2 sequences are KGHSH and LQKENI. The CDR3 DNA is TGTGCCAGCTCACCTTCTGGGCGGGACGAGCAGTACTTC. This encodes CASSPSGRDEQYF.

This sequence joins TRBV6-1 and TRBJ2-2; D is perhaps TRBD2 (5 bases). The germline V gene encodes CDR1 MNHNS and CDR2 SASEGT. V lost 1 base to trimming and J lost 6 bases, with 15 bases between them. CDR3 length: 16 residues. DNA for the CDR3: TGTGCCAGCAGTGAAGTCGCGGGTCAGTGGGCCGGGGAGCTGTTTTTT. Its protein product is CASSEVAGQWAGELFF.

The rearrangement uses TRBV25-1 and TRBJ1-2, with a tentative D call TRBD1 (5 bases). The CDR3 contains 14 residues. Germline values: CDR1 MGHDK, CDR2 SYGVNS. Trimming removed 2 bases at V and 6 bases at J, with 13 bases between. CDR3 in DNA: TGTGCCAGCAGTGAACCCGGCAGGGCCGATGGCTACACCTTC. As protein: CASSEPGRADGYTF.

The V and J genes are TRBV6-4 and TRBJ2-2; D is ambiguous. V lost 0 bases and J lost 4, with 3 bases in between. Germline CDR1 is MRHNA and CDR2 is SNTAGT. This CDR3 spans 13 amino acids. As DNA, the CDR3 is TGTGCCAGCAGTGACTCGAGCACCGGGGAGCTGTTTTTT. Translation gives CASSDSSTGELFF.

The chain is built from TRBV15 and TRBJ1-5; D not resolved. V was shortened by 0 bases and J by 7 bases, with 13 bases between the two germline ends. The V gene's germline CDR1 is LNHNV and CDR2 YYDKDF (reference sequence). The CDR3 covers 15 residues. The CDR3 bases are TGTGCCACCAGCAGAGATTTGCAAGTGGGCCAGCCCCAGCATTTT. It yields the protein CATSRDLQVGQPQHF.

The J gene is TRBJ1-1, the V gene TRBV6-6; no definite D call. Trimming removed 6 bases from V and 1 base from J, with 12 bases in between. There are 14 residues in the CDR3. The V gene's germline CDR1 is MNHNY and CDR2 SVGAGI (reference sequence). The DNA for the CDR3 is TGTGCCAGCAGAGAAACAGAAGCGAACACTGAAGCTTTCTTT. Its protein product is CASRETEANTEAFF.

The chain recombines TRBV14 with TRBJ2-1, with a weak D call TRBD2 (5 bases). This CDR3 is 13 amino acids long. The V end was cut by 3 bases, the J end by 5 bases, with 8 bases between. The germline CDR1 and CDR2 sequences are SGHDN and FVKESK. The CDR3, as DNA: TGTGCCAGCAGCCACGGGGTTCACAATGAGCAGTTCTTC. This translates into CASSHGVHNEQFF.

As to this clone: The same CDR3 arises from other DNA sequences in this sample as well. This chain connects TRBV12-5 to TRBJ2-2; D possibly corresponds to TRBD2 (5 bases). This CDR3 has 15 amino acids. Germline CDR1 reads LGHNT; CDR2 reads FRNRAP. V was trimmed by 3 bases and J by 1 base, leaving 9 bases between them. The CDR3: CASGLSAGNTGELFF. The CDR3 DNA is TGTGCTAGTGGTTTATCGGCGGGGAACACCGGGGAGCTGTTTTTT.

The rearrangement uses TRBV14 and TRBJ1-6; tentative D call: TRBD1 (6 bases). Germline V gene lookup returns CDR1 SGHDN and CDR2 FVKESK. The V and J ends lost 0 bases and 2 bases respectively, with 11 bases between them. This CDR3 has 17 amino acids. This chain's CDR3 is CASSQDLGAAYNSPLHF. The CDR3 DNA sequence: TGTGCCAGCAGCCAAGATTTGGGGGCGGCCTATAATTCACCCCTCCACTTT. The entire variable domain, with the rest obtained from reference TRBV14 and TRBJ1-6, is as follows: EAGVTQFPSHSVIEKGQTVTLRCDPISGHDNLYWYRRVMGKEIKFLLHFVKESKQDESGMPNNRFLAERTGGTYSTLKVQPAELEDSGVYFCASSQDLGAAYNSPLHFGNGTRLTVT.

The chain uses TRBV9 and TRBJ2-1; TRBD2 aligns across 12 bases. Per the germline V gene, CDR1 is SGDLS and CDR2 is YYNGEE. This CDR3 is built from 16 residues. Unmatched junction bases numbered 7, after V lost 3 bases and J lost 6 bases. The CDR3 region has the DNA TGTGCCAGCAGCGGCCTTGGGACTAGCGGGCTCAATGAGCAGTTCTTC. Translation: CASSGLGTSGLNEQFF.

CDR3 DNA sequence: TGTGCCAGCAGTTACTCGAACAGCGGGGGGCGGGATGAGCAGTTCTTC. Encoded protein: CASSYSNSGGRDEQFF. The chain is built from TRBV6-2 or TRBV6-3 and TRBJ2-1; TRBD2 agrees at 9 bases. Germline V CDR1 and CDR2: MNHEY, SVGEGT. This CDR3 comprises 16 residues. V gave up 0 bases and J gave up 8 bases; unmatched junction bases: 8.

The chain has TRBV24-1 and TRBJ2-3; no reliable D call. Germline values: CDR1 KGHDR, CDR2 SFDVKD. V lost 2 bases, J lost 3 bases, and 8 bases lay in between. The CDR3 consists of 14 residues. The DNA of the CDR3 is TGTGCCACCAGTGATTCACTGATTACAGATACGCAGTATTTT. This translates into CATSDSLITDTQYF.

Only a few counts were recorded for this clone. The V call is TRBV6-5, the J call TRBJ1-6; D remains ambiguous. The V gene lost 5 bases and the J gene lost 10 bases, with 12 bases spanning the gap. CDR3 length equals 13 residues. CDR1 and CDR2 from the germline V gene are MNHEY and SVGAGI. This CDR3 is CASSTPTGSPLHF. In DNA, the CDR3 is TGTGCCAGCAGTACCCCGACGGGGTCACCCCTCCACTTT.